These T cell receptor beta chains were read from a single sample in a study of T cell changes during pregnancy in multiple sclerosis. TCRdb's copy holds only in-frame clones and misses some; the assay was immunoSEQ multiplex PCR. This sample has tens of thousands of clones, with about 92% found just once. The sequences come from CD4+ T cells from peripheral blood mononuclear cells, collected before pregnancy. The receptors shown here come from a female donor with multiple sclerosis, enrolled in a pregnancy study. Each CDR3 is given with its conserved first and last residue. A D gene is named only where the DNA matches it firmly. Clone size is shown for a subset of rows, as once, few, many or a class of expanded clone.

J: TRBJ1-1; size: -; D: -; V: TRBV4-1; DNA: TGCGCCAGCAGCCCCGAGGTGACAGCGAACACTGAAGCTTTCTTT; CDR3: CASSPEVTANTEAFF
J: TRBJ2-7; size: -; D: -; V: TRBV4-2; DNA: TGTGCCAGCAGCCAAGACGGGTTTCGTTTAAGCTCCTACGAGCAGTACTTC; CDR3: CASSQDGFRLSSYEQYF
J: TRBJ1-1; size: -; D: TRBD1; V: TRBV5-4; DNA: TGTGCCAGCAGCTACTTATTTGGGACAGGGGGCCCAGAAGCTTTCTTT; CDR3: CASSYLFGTGGPEAFF
J: TRBJ1-1; size: -; D: TRBD1; V: TRBV2; DNA: TGTGCCAGCAGAGGGACAGGTCATAGGAACACTGAAGCTTTCTTT; CDR3: CASRGTGHRNTEAFF
J: TRBJ2-5; size: -; D: TRBD2; V: TRBV9; DNA: TGTGCCAGCAGCCGCAGACTAGCGGGCGGGGAGACCCAGTACTTC; CDR3: CASSRRLAGGETQYF
J: TRBJ1-1; size: -; D: -; V: TRBV7-2; DNA: TGTGCCAGCAGCTTCCCTGGGACGGGGGGTACTGAAGCTTTCTTT; CDR3: CASSFPGTGGTEAFF
J: TRBJ2-7; size: -; D: TRBD2; V: TRBV9; DNA: TGTGCCAGCAGCTACCTAGCGGGAGGAAGGGGCGAGCAGTACTTC; CDR3: CASSYLAGGRGEQYF
J: TRBJ1-5; size: -; D: TRBD1; V: TRBV11-2; DNA: TGTGCCAGCAGCTTAGACAACAGACGGACAGGATACCAGCCCCAGCATTTT; CDR3: CASSLDNRRTGYQPQHF
J: TRBJ2-1; size: -; D: TRBD2; V: TRBV9; DNA: TGTGCCAGCAGCGTAGGCCCCCCGCTAGCGGGCGGTTACAATGAGCAGTTCTTC; CDR3: CASSVGPPLAGGYNEQFF
J: TRBJ1-4; size: -; D: -; V: TRBV18; DNA: TGTGCCAGCTCACCACACAAGGGGAAGGGTGAAAAACTGTTTTTT; CDR3: CASSPHKGKGEKLFF
J: TRBJ2-5; size: -; D: -; V: TRBV18; DNA: TGTGCCAGCTCACCCCGTCCTTCAGAGACCCAGTACTTC; CDR3: CASSPRPSETQYF
J: TRBJ1-2; size: -; D: TRBD1; V: TRBV5-1; DNA: TGCGCCAGCAGCTTAGGGACAGGGCCGTATGGCTACACCTTC; CDR3: CASSLGTGPYGYTF
J: TRBJ1-4; size: -; D: -; V: TRBV5-1; DNA: TGCGCCAGCAGCTTGAGGAGGGGAACTAATGAAAAACTGTTTTTT; CDR3: CASSLRRGTNEKLFF
J: TRBJ1-1; size: -; D: TRBD1; V: TRBV7-8; DNA: TGTGCCAGCAGCCCCGGGACAGTTGACGACACTGAAGCTTTCTTT; CDR3: CASSPGTVDDTEAFF
J: TRBJ2-1; size: -; D: TRBD2; V: TRBV5-5; DNA: TGTGCCAGCAGCGGGAGCGGGAGGGAATACAATGAGCAGTTCTTC; CDR3: CASSGSGREYNEQFF
J: TRBJ2-2; size: few; D: -; V: TRBV4-1; DNA: TGCGCCAGCAGCCAAGATTCTCCAGAAGTCGGGGAGCTGTTTTTT; CDR3: CASSQDSPEVGELFF
J: TRBJ2-7; size: once; D: -; V: TRBV30; DNA: TGTGCCTGCTACAGACGAATTGGCGAGCAGTACTTC; CDR3: CACYRRIGEQYF
J: TRBJ2-3; size: -; D: -; V: TRBV30; DNA: TGTGCCTGGAGTGTATCGGGATTGGCTATGAACACAGATACGCAGTATTTT; CDR3: CAWSVSGLAMNTDTQYF
J: TRBJ2-3; size: -; D: -; V: TRBV11-2; DNA: TGTGCCAGCAGCTTTAGCGGTGCTAGCACAGATACGCAGTATTTT; CDR3: CASSFSGASTDTQYF
J: TRBJ2-1; size: -; D: TRBD2; V: TRBV6-4; DNA: TGTGCCAGCAGCTCAGCGGGAGGGGGGGGAGGTGAGCAGTTCTTC; CDR3: CASSSAGGGGGEQFF
J: TRBJ1-5; size: -; D: -; V: TRBV19; DNA: TGTGCCAGTAGCACCAGATCTGCGACAGGACAGCCCCAGCATTTT; CDR3: CASSTRSATGQPQHF
J: TRBJ2-7; size: -; D: -; V: TRBV27; DNA: TGTGCCAGCGGGCAGGCAGACTCCTACGAGCAGTACTTC; CDR3: CASGQADSYEQYF
J: TRBJ1-1; size: few; D: -; V: TRBV10-2; DNA: TGCGCCAGCAGTGACCGCGGGGTCACTGAAGCTTTCTTT; CDR3: CASSDRGVTEAFF
J: TRBJ2-3; size: -; D: TRBD2; V: TRBV27; DNA: TGTGCCAGCCGTACCAGCGGGGGAACAGATACGCAGTATTTT; CDR3: CASRTSGGTDTQYF
J: TRBJ2-2; size: -; D: TRBD2; V: TRBV7-9; DNA: TGTGCCAGCAGCTCTCTAGCGGGGGTCATCGGGGAGCTGTTTTTT; CDR3: CASSSLAGVIGELFF
J: TRBJ2-6; size: -; D: TRBD2; V: TRBV6-1; DNA: TGTGCCAGCAGTGAACTAGCGGGAGGGATCTCTGGGGCCAACGTCCTGACTTTC; CDR3: CASSELAGGISGANVLTF
J: TRBJ2-7; size: -; D: TRBD1; V: TRBV9; DNA: TGTGCCAGCAGCGCTCTCCCGACCCGGGACAGGGGTTTGAACGAGCAGTACTTC; CDR3: CASSALPTRDRGLNEQYF
J: TRBJ1-2; size: -; D: -; V: TRBV2; DNA: TGTGCCAGCAGTGGACAGGTTTCGAGGAGTGGCTACACCTTC; CDR3: CASSGQVSRSGYTF
J: TRBJ1-3; size: -; D: -; V: TRBV4-1; DNA: TGCGCCAGCAGCCAAGCACAGGTCCACGGAAACACCATATATTTT; CDR3: CASSQAQVHGNTIYF
J: TRBJ2-1; size: once; D: -; V: TRBV19; DNA: TGTGCCAGCAGGGGATTTAACACCTACAATGAGCAGTTCTTC; CDR3: CASRGFNTYNEQFF
J: TRBJ2-7; size: -; D: TRBD2; V: TRBV5-1; DNA: TGCGCCAGCAGCCGGACTAGCGGGGTATCAGGGTCCTACGAGCAGTACTTC; CDR3: CASSRTSGVSGSYEQYF
J: TRBJ2-3; size: -; D: TRBD2; V: TRBV10-2; DNA: TGCGCCAGCAGTGAGTTACTAGCGAGCACAGATACGCAGTATTTT; CDR3: CASSELLASTDTQYF
J: TRBJ2-2; size: -; D: -; V: TRBV7-7; DNA: TGTGCCAGCAGCTTATGGGAGTCGGCCGGGGAGCTGTTTTTT; CDR3: CASSLWESAGELFF
J: TRBJ2-7; size: -; D: TRBD2; V: TRBV9; DNA: TGTGCCAGCAGCCCCCGGGCTAGCGGGAGATCGGGCGAGCAGTACTTC; CDR3: CASSPRASGRSGEQYF
J: TRBJ1-1; size: -; D: -; V: TRBV5-1; DNA: TGCGCCAGCAGCGAACAGCAGAACACTGAAGCTTTCTTT; CDR3: CASSEQQNTEAFF
J: TRBJ1-3; size: -; D: -; V: TRBV5-4; DNA: TGTGCCAGCAGCTTTGGGGGGGGAAACACCATATATTTT; CDR3: CASSFGGGNTIYF
J: TRBJ2-3; size: -; D: TRBD2; V: TRBV4-1; DNA: TGCGCCAGCAGCCAAGAAGGGTCTAGCGGGGGATTTACAGATACGCAGTATTTT; CDR3: CASSQEGSSGGFTDTQYF
J: TRBJ2-7; size: -; D: TRBD1; V: TRBV18; DNA: TGTGCCACCCAAAGGACAGGGGGCAGTGAGCAGTACTTC; CDR3: CATQRTGGSEQYF
J: TRBJ2-7; size: -; D: TRBD2; V: TRBV7-2; DNA: TGTGCCAGCAGCTTAAAGGCTAGCGGGTCATACGAGCAGTACTTC; CDR3: CASSLKASGSYEQYF
J: TRBJ1-4; size: -; D: -; V: TRBV7-9; DNA: TGTGCCAGCAGCCGGGGTCTGGATGAAAAACTGTTTTTT; CDR3: CASSRGLDEKLFF
J: TRBJ2-5; size: -; D: TRBD1; V: TRBV28; DNA: TGTGCCAGCAGTTTCAGTCGACAGGGCGCGGAGACCCAGTACTTC; CDR3: CASSFSRQGAETQYF
J: TRBJ2-2; size: -; D: -; V: TRBV7-2; DNA: TGTGCCAGCACCACTACCACCTATCGGGGGGAGCTGTTTTTT; CDR3: CASTTTTYRGELFF
J: TRBJ2-6; size: -; D: -; V: TRBV19; DNA: TGTGCCAGTAGTGGGGGGTCTGGGGCCAACGTCCTGACTTTC; CDR3: CASSGGSGANVLTF
J: TRBJ2-3; size: once; D: TRBD2; V: TRBV9; DNA: TGTGCCAGCAGCGTAGTTGGCGGGAGTTCAGATACGCAGTATTTT; CDR3: CASSVVGGSSDTQYF
J: TRBJ2-7; size: -; D: -; V: TRBV15; DNA: TGTGCCACCAGCAGTAACCTAGGGGGTTACGAGCAGTACTTC; CDR3: CATSSNLGGYEQYF
J: TRBJ1-1; size: -; D: -; V: TRBV7-2; DNA: TGTGCCAGCAGCTTGACAGTGAACACTGAAGCTTTCTTT; CDR3: CASSLTVNTEAFF
J: TRBJ2-5; size: -; D: -; V: TRBV27; DNA: TGTGCCAGCAGTTTCTCGGCCCAACTAGGGACCCAGTACTTC; CDR3: CASSFSAQLGTQYF
J: TRBJ2-1; size: -; D: -; V: TRBV28; DNA: TGTGCCAGCAGTCTCCCGGGGATTGAGCAGTTCTTC; CDR3: CASSLPGIEQFF
J: TRBJ2-5; size: -; D: TRBD1; V: TRBV5-1; DNA: TGCGCCAGCAGCTTGGGCGGGACAGGGTTACAAGAGACCCAGTACTTC; CDR3: CASSLGGTGLQETQYF